What follows are 29 T cell receptor beta chains derived from one specimen sequenced in a study of T cell changes during pregnancy in multiple sclerosis. This table comes from immunoSEQ multiplex PCR, and its TCRdb copy is limited to in-frame clones, with some not included. This table has under 15,000 clones, 88% appearing once. Sequenced here: CD8+ T cells from peripheral blood mononuclear cells, sampled in the first trimester of pregnancy. These TCRs come from a female donor with multiple sclerosis, enrolled in a pregnancy study.

The V gene is TRBV4-2, the J gene TRBJ2-1; 13 bases are shared with TRBD2. The V gene's germline CDR1 is LGHNA and CDR2 YNFKEQ. The ends lost 2 bases at V and 7 bases at J; junction bases unmatched: 5. The CDR3 contains 16 residues. CDR3 DNA sequence: TGTGCCAGCAGCCAACACGGGACTAGCGGGGCTAATGAGCAGTTCTTC. This sequence encodes CASSQHGTSGANEQFF.

The chain combines TRBV4-2 with TRBJ2-3; TRBD2 aligns across 10 bases. Trimming cost V 8 bases and J 4 bases; bases outside gene matches: 9. CDR3 size: 15 residues. The germline V gene encodes CDR1 LGHNA and CDR2 YNFKEQ. The DNA for the CDR3 is TGTGCCAGCGGTCCGGAGCGGGGGGGCGCAGATACGCAGTATTTT. Its translation: CASGPERGGADTQYF.

The chain uses TRBV10-3 and TRBJ2-3; D ambiguous. This CDR3 region has 15 residues. From germline, CDR1 is ENHRY and CDR2 SYGVKD. V was shortened by 3 bases and J by 4 bases, with 14 bases between the two germline ends. The CDR3 DNA reads as TGTGCCATCAGTGAAGGCCCGATAGAGGCAGATACGCAGTATTTT. Amino acid sequence: CAISEGPIEADTQYF.

The chain combines TRBV5-6 with TRBJ1-2; 11 bases map to TRBD1. The V gene's germline CDR1 is SGHDT and CDR2 YYEEEE. The CDR3 consists of 15 residues. With V trimmed by 4 bases and J by 4 bases, 6 bases remained unmatched. Here the CDR3 reads CASSIPGTGGYGYTF. The CDR3 DNA follows: TGTGCCAGCAGCATTCCCGGGACAGGGGGCTATGGCTACACCTTC.

CDR3 sequence reads: CASSITRFNHEQYF. CDR3 sequence (DNA): TGTGCCAGCAGCATAACTAGGTTTAACCACGAGCAGTACTTC. The chain employs TRBV2 and TRBJ2-7; a weak D match, TRBD2 (5 bases). The germline V and J ends were trimmed by 6 bases and 5 bases, with 17 bases remaining between them. Germline values: CDR1 SNHLY, CDR2 FYNNEI. The CDR3 is 14 residues long.

The gene calls are TRBV7-9 and TRBJ2-2, with TRBD2 matching over 10 bases. Germline loops: CDR1 SEHNR, CDR2 FQNEAQ (reference sequence). This CDR3 is 17 amino acids long. Trimming at V came to 3 bases and at J to 1 base, leaving 5 bases not matched to a gene. The CDR3 is CASSLPVAGGNTGELFF. In DNA, the CDR3 is TGTGCCAGCAGCTTGCCCGTAGCGGGGGGGAACACCGGGGAGCTGTTTTTT. Complete variable domain (other parts from reference TRBV7-9 and TRBJ2-2): DTGVSQNPRHKITKRGQNVTFRCDPISEHNRLYWYRQTLGQGPEFLTYFQNEAQLEKSRLLSDRFSAERPKGSFSTLEIQRTEQGDSAMYLCASSLPVAGGNTGELFFGEGSRLTVL.

This chain connects TRBV15 to TRBJ2-3; D perhaps matches TRBD2 (6 bases). Trimming removed 0 bases at V and 1 base at J, with 8 bases between. Germline CDR1 and CDR2: LNHNV and YYDKDF (reference sequence). The CDR3 has 15 residues. DNA for the CDR3: TGTGCCACCAGCAGAGATCCTAGCGGCACAGATACGCAGTATTTT. Protein: CATSRDPSGTDTQYF.

This chain joins TRBV15 and TRBJ2-2, with D maybe TRBD1 (6 bases). This CDR3 is 15 amino acids long. V shed 5 bases and J shed 3 bases, with 13 bases lying between them. Germline-derived CDR1 and CDR2 are LNHNV and YYDKDF (reference sequence). CDR3: CATSEQGKDTGELFF. DNA for the CDR3: TGTGCCACCAGCGAGCAGGGGAAGGACACCGGGGAGCTGTTTTTT.

The chain couples TRBV6-1 to TRBJ2-1; 8 bases agree with TRBD2. Germline V CDR1 and CDR2: MNHNS, SASEGT. The CDR3 is made up of 14 amino acids. Trimming at V came to 7 bases and at J to 2 bases, leaving 4 bases not matched to a gene. The CDR3 bases are TGTGCCAGCACGGGGGGGGAAACCTACAATGAGCAGTTCTTC. Amino acids: CASTGGETYNEQFF.

The gene calls are TRBV7-6 and TRBJ2-5, with TRBD1 matching 10 bases. Trimming took 5 bases from V and 0 from J; bases not matched to a gene: 3. Germline V CDR1 and CDR2: SGHVS, FNYEAQ. The CDR3 totals 15 residues. Here the CDR3 reads CASSPGQGYQETQYF. For the CDR3, the DNA is TGTGCCAGCAGCCCGGGACAGGGGTACCAAGAGACCCAGTACTTC.

This chain joins TRBV7-2 and TRBJ1-2, with 9 bases identical to TRBD1. With V trimmed by 5 bases and J by 8 bases, 9 bases remained unmatched. The germline gives CDR1 SGHTA, CDR2 FQGNSA. The CDR3 consists of 14 residues. DNA for the CDR3: TGTGCCAGCAGCATGGACAGGGGCCCAGGGGGCTACACCTTC. Translation gives CASSMDRGPGGYTF.

V and J are TRBV7-2 and TRBJ2-1; TRBD2 might be the D (7 bases). V lost 3 bases to trimming and J lost 8 bases, with 11 bases between them. The CDR3 loop spans 13 amino acids. CDR1 is SGHTA and CDR2 is FQGNSA in the germline V gene. The CDR3 DNA reads TGTGCCAGCAGCTTCTGGGGGGGGCATGAGCAGTTCTTC. This gives the protein CASSFWGGHEQFF.

The chain recombines TRBV14 with TRBJ2-7; 8 bases are shared with TRBD1. V lost 2 bases, J lost 2 bases, and 8 bases stayed unmatched. This CDR3 is 16 amino acids long. CDR1 and CDR2 (germline): SGHDN, FVKESK. The CDR3 sequence: CASSQRTGSRAYEQYF. The DNA for the CDR3 is TGTGCCAGCAGCCAACGGACAGGGTCGAGGGCCTACGAGCAGTACTTC.

This chain connects TRBV6-1 to TRBJ2-1, with 8 bases that match TRBD2. The trim removed 5 bases at V and 4 bases at J, leaving 7 bases unmatched. Germline assignment: CDR1 MNHNS and CDR2 SASEGT. CDR3 length: 15 amino acids. CDR3 nucleotides: TGTGCCAGCAGTCAGGGCGGGGGGACTTACAATGAGCAGTTCTTC. Protein: CASSQGGGTYNEQFF.

This clone appeared a single time. The chain recombines TRBV30 with TRBJ1-5; D is possibly TRBD1 (5 bases). The V gene's germline CDR1 is GTSNPN and CDR2 SVGIG (reference sequence). Trimming shortened V by 3 bases and J by 2 bases, and 17 bases separated the two germline ends. This CDR3 spans 16 amino acids. CDR3 DNA: TGTGCCTGGAGACTTTCTAAACGGGGGGGCAATCAGCCCCAGCATTTT. It encodes CAWRLSKRGGNQPQHF. Full variable domain (rest looked up from reference TRBV30 and TRBJ1-5): SQTIHQWPATLVQPVGSPLSLECTVEGTSNPNLYWYRQAAGRGLQLLFYSVGIGQISSEVPQNLSASRPQDRQFILSSKKLLLSDSGFYLCAWRLSKRGGNQPQHFGDGTRLSIL.

The gene calls are TRBV4-1 and TRBJ2-1, with 10 bases lining up with TRBD1. Germline V gene data show CDR1 as MGHRA and CDR2 as YSYEKL. The CDR3 covers 14 residues. V was clipped by 1 base and J by 7 bases; unmatched bases: 1. The CDR3 sequence is CASSQGDRGNEQFF. The DNA for the CDR3 is TGCGCCAGCAGCCAAGGGGACAGGGGAAATGAGCAGTTCTTC.

In this sample, this clone turned up once. V usage is TRBV27 and J usage is TRBJ2-6; 7 bases fit TRBD1. Germline values: CDR1 MNHEY, CDR2 SMNVEV (reference sequence). The junction had 9 bases not matched to a gene; V was cut back by 4 bases and J by 0 bases. The CDR3 is 18 amino acids. The CDR3 loop is CASSSLRGSTSGANVLTF. The CDR3 bases are TGTGCCAGCAGTTCCCTCAGGGGGTCGACCTCTGGGGCCAACGTCCTGACTTTC.

The genes are TRBV30 and TRBJ1-5; D might be TRBD1 (5 bases). Germline V lookup: CDR1 GTSNPN, CDR2 SVGIG (reference sequence). The germline V and J ends were trimmed by 1 base and 0 bases, with 10 bases remaining between them. This CDR3 has 15 amino acids. The CDR3 loop is CAWSDRPYSNQPQHF. The CDR3 nucleotides read TGTGCCTGGAGTGACAGGCCTTATAGCAATCAGCCCCAGCATTTT. Full variable domain (missing parts from reference TRBV30 and TRBJ1-5): SQTIHQWPATLVQPVGSPLSLECTVEGTSNPNLYWYRQAAGRGLQLLFYSVGIGQISSEVPQNLSASRPQDRQFILSSKKLLLSDSGFYLCAWSDRPYSNQPQHFGDGTRLSIL.

The V and J genes are TRBV30 and TRBJ1-2, with D uncertain. CDR1 and CDR2 (germline): GTSNPN, SVGIG (reference sequence). The CDR3 length is 13 residues. V lost 2 bases, J lost 0 bases, and 7 bases lay in between. The CDR3 DNA reads TGTGCCTGGAGTTCGGTGGCTAACTATGGCTACACCTTC. Protein sequence: CAWSSVANYGYTF.

CDR3 DNA sequence: TGTGCCAGCAGCTTAGTGAGGTGGAGGACGCAGTATTTT. Translation: CASSLVRWRTQYF. V gene TRBV7-9 combines with J gene TRBJ2-3; possibly TRBD2 for D (5 bases). Trimming shortened V by 1 base and J by 9 bases, and 11 bases separated the two germline ends. CDR3 length equals 13 residues. Germline V gene data show CDR1 as SEHNR and CDR2 as FQNEAQ (reference sequence).

The chain is built from TRBV9 and TRBJ2-7, with D maybe TRBD1 (6 bases). Germline assignment: CDR1 SGDLS and CDR2 YYNGEE. The V and J ends lost 4 bases and 6 bases respectively, with 11 bases between them. The CDR3 runs to 12 residues. The CDR3, as DNA: TGTGCCAGCAGCTCCCAGGGGCGCGAGCAGTACTTC. Its protein product is CASSSQGREQYF.

The chain carries TRBV6-5 and TRBJ1-2; D not resolved. Trimming left V 6 bases short and J 6 bases short, with 17 bases between. Germline CDR1 MNHEY, CDR2 SVGAGI. This CDR3 contains 14 residues. The CDR3 coding sequence is TGTGCCAGCAGCCCGCCCGACAATAGTAATGGCTACACCTTC. This encodes CASSPPDNSNGYTF.

The J gene is TRBJ2-1, the V gene TRBV5-6; 10 nucleotides match TRBD2. This CDR3 has 17 amino acids. V was pared by 0 bases and J by 7 bases, with 10 bases of the junction left unmatched. Germline CDR1 SGHDT, CDR2 YYEEEE. CDR3 residues: CASSLEGAGGRPNEQFF. The DNA for the CDR3 is TGTGCCAGCAGCTTGGAGGGAGCGGGGGGGCGGCCGAATGAGCAGTTCTTC.

The chain employs TRBV4-1 and TRBJ2-7, with TRBD1 identical over 8 bases. The CDR3 contains 16 residues. Per the germline V gene, CDR1 is MGHRA and CDR2 is YSYEKL. V lost 0 bases and J lost 1; bases outside the gene matches: 5. The CDR3 DNA sequence: TGCGCCAGCAGCCAAGAAGTAGGACAGGGTTCCTACGAGCAGTACTTC. This codes for CASSQEVGQGSYEQYF.

The chain joins TRBV27 to TRBJ2-7; no firm D call. V was trimmed by 6 bases and J by 0 bases, leaving 9 bases between them. The CDR3 loop spans 13 amino acids. Germline CDR1 reads MNHEY; CDR2 reads SMNVEV (reference sequence). The CDR3 reads CASRTLSSYEQYF. In DNA form, the CDR3 reads TGTGCCAGCAGGACTCTCAGCTCCTACGAGCAGTACTTC.

CDR3 protein: CASRLYRGANYGYTF. DNA of the CDR3: TGTGCCAGCAGACTCTACAGGGGAGCGAACTATGGCTACACCTTC. The rearrangement joins TRBV19 to TRBJ1-2; 7 bases match TRBD1. V dropped 9 bases and J dropped 2; count of bases not matched to a gene: 12. This CDR3 comprises 15 residues. Germline V gives CDR1 LNHDA, CDR2 SQIVND (reference sequence). The variable domain in full, completed from reference TRBV19 and TRBJ1-2, reads DGGITQSPKYLFRKEGQNVTLSCEQNLNHDAMYWYRQDPGQGLRLIYYSQIVNDFQKGDIAEGYSVSREKKESFPLTVTSAQKNPTAFYLCASRLYRGANYGYTFGSGTRLTVV.

The V call is TRBV19, the J call TRBJ2-2; TRBD2 aligns across 15 bases. V lost 8 bases to trimming and J lost 9 bases; unmatched junction nucleotides: 10. The CDR3 is 16 amino acids. Germline CDR1 is LNHDA and CDR2 is SQIVND (reference sequence). The CDR3 spells CASLGLAGGRSRELFF. CDR3 bases: TGTGCCAGTCTGGGACTAGCGGGGGGCAGGAGCCGGGAGCTGTTTTTT.

As for this clone: The junction departs from germline at one end; a sequencing error may be responsible. The V and J genes are TRBV6-6 and TRBJ2-7; 8 bases map to TRBD2. This CDR3 comprises 11 residues. Germline V gene lookup returns CDR1 MNHNY and CDR2 SVGAGI (reference sequence). The CDR3 sequence is CASSAPGGPDF. The CDR3, as DNA: TGTGCCAGCAGTGCCCCGGGGGGGCCCGACTTC.

The chain uses TRBV7-3 and TRBJ2-2; 9 bases agree with TRBD2. The germline V gene has CDR1 SGHTA and CDR2 FQGTGA. The J segment lost 5 bases and the V segment lost 3 bases, leaving 7 bases of the junction unmatched. The CDR3 is 16 amino acids. DNA for the CDR3: TGTGCCAGCAGCTTGGGAGCGGGGGGCGGTACCGGGGAGCTGTTTTTT. This translates into CASSLGAGGGTGELFF. The entire variable domain, with the rest obtained from reference TRBV7-3 and TRBJ2-2, is as follows: GAGVSQTPSNKVTEKGKYVELRCDPISGHTALYWYRQSLGQGPEFLIYFQGTGAADDSGLPNDRFFAVRPEGSVSTLKIQRTERGDSAVYLCASSLGAGGGTGELFFGEGSRLTVL.